Each of the 6 T cell receptor beta chains below was sequenced from the same sample in a study of T cell responses to AZD1222 COVID-19 vaccine. The table came from immunoSEQ multiplex PCR; TCRdb's copy has only in-frame clones and leaves some out. The repertoire holds over 110,000 clones, with more than 85% as singletons. The specimen was peripheral blood, collected on day 0 of AZD1222 vaccination. The receptors come from an adult in good health.

The J gene is TRBJ2-7, the V gene TRBV4-3; D unclear. Trimming left V 1 base short and J 5 bases short, with 6 bases between. From germline, CDR1 is LGHNA and CDR2 YSLEER. This CDR3 spans 12 amino acids. This CDR3 is CASSQGIHEQYF. CDR3 coding DNA: TGCGCCAGCAGCCAAGGGATCCACGAGCAGTACTTC.

The J gene is TRBJ1-6, the V gene TRBV2; 10 bases agree with TRBD1. The trim removed 6 bases at V and 0 bases at J, leaving 2 bases unmatched. CDR3 size: 16 residues. Germline CDR1 is SNHLY and CDR2 is FYNNEI. The CDR3 DNA sequence: TGTGCCAGCAGGGACAGGGGGAGCTCCTATAATTCACCCCTCCACTTT. Translating it yields CASRDRGSSYNSPLHF.

The rearrangement joins TRBV5-4 to TRBJ1-4, with D tentatively TRBD1 (5 bases). The CDR3 is made up of 15 amino acids. Per germline, CDR1 SGHNT and CDR2 YYREEE (reference sequence). Deletions cut 4 bases from V and 3 bases from J, with 13 bases between. The CDR3 spells CASSGGVSANEKLFF. The CDR3 nucleotides are TGTGCCAGCAGCGGAGGGGTGTCGGCTAATGAAAAACTGTTTTTT.

The chain combines TRBV9 with TRBJ2-3; 11 nucleotides match TRBD2. J lost 4 bases, V lost 4 bases, and 8 bases had no gene match. This CDR3 is 16 amino acids long. Germline V lookup: CDR1 SGDLS, CDR2 YYNGEE. The CDR3: CASSPFSGRAPDTQYF. The DNA of the CDR3 is TGTGCCAGCAGCCCGTTTAGCGGGAGGGCCCCAGATACGCAGTATTTT.

The J gene is TRBJ2-3, the V gene TRBV7-2; 13 nucleotides match TRBD2. There are 14 residues in the CDR3. Germline V CDR1 and CDR2: SGHTA, FQGNSA. V shed 5 bases and J 8 bases; nucleotides not matched to a gene: 4. The CDR3 loop reads CASSPGLAGVTQYF. The CDR3 bases are TGTGCCAGCAGCCCAGGACTAGCGGGGGTTACGCAGTATTTT.

This chain uses TRBV11-3 with TRBJ1-6, with a possible D match to TRBD1 (5 bases). The CDR3 extends over 11 amino acids. CDR1 is SGHNT and CDR2 is YENEEA in the germline V gene. V was clipped by 1 base and J by 18 bases, with 10 bases between them. The CDR3 nucleotides are TGTGCCAGCAGCTTAGCCAGGGCCCCCCACTTT. Translation: CASSLARAPHF.